This TCR beta chain was sequenced in a study of T cells after yellow fever vaccination. Study-wide background: Fractions of limited cellularity were prepared by means of SMART-Seq v4 Ultra Low Input.

Via MiXCR, TCRdb re-called the 5' RACE reads, giving one row per CDR3 protein. The sample comprises just under 600,000 distinct CDR3 sequences, approximately 15% of which are singletons, and about an eighth rests with the top ten. CDR3 length equals 13 residues. Germline CDR1 is MNHNY and CDR2 is SVGAGI (reference sequence). V shed 5 bases and J shed 2 bases, with 10 bases lying between them. The chain combines TRBV6-6 with TRBJ2-7; D gene unclear. The sequence derives from a man in his thirties or forties who received the YFV17D yellow fever vaccine. This sample comprised PBMCs, obtained on the day of the yellow fever booster vaccination. The CDR3 DNA follows: TGTGCCAGCAGTGCACCTTCCGCCTACGAGCAGTACTTC. Translating it yields CASSAPSAYEQYF.